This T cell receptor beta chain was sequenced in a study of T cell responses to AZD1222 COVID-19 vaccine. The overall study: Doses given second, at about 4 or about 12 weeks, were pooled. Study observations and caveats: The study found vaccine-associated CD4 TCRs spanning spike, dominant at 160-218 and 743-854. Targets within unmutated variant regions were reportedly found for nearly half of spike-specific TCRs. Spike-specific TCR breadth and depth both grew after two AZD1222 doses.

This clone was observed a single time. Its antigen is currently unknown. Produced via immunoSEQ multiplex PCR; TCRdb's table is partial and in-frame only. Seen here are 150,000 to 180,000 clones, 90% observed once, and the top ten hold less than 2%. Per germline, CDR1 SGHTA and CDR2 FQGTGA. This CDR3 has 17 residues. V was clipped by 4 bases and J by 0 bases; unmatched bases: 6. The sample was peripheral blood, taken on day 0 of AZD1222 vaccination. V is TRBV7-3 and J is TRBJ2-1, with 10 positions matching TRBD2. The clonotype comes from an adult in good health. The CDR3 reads CASSSLGLADSYNEQFF. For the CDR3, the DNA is TGTGCCAGCAGCTCCCTAGGACTAGCGGACTCCTACAATGAGCAGTTCTTC.